This T cell receptor beta chain was observed in a study of metastatic and nonmetastatic thyroid tumors. Study as a whole: Thyroid patients, malignant and benign, had repertoires compared across blood and tumor or nodule tissue. Study-wide results and limits: Reported TCR beta diversity, measured in blood and tumor, was significantly higher for malignant thyroid tumors than for benign nodules.

This clone counts as large. The antigen remains undetermined. Until they underwent thyroid surgery, no patient had received any treatment. Per the original methods: It was from CDR3 differences across clinicopathological groups that a distant-metastasis classifier for papillary thyroid cancer was built. Via MiXCR, TCRdb re-called the PCR reads. None of the V and J calls come from the authors' own analysis; TCRdb made them. Of roughly 3,500 clones detected, about 32% appear once; the ten largest clones hold 30% to 35%. CDR3 length: 15 amino acids. Trimming took off 5 bases at V and 2 bases at J, with 12 bases between the two ends. Germline loops: CDR1 MNHNS, CDR2 SASEGT.

The TCR was taken from a male donor with papillary thyroid cancer or a benign thyroid nodule (not recorded which). Some clones in this sample may be carry-over from other donors' samples. Sequenced input: adjacent normal tissue. The chain has TRBV6-1 and TRBJ2-2, with D possibly matching TRBD2 (5 bases). The CDR3 here is CASSSMGVNTGELFF. The CDR3 DNA sequence: TGTGCCAGCAGTTCAATGGGAGTTAACACCGGGGAGCTGTTTTTT.